Listed below are T cell receptor beta chains from one sample, sequenced in a study of blood T cell repertoires in COVID-19. Repertoires were generated with immunoSEQ multiplex PCR, while TCRdb's copy carries only in-frame clones and drops some. Of about 20,000 clones listed, approximately 93% were seen once; the top ten hold approximately 4%. Source material: peripheral blood. The receptors were sampled from a woman aged 50 to 60 with active COVID-19. CDR3s include the opening cysteine and the closing phenylalanine or tryptophan. Each record gives: CDR3 protein, J gene, V gene.

CDR3 protein: CASSGRENTEAFF; J gene: TRBJ1-1; V gene: TRBV11-3
CDR3 protein: CASSLGLRPNEQFF; J gene: TRBJ2-1; V gene: TRBV7-9
CDR3 protein: CASSLEDAASYEQYF; J gene: TRBJ2-7; V gene: TRBV5-1
CDR3 protein: CASSFGELDTQYF; J gene: TRBJ2-3; V gene: TRBV5-1
CDR3 protein: CASSVPSGSKQYF; J gene: TRBJ2-3; V gene: TRBV5-6
CDR3 protein: CASSYHRDSQNF; J gene: TRBJ2-7; V gene: TRBV6-6
CDR3 protein: CASTSLAGRHEQFF; J gene: TRBJ2-1; V gene: TRBV5-1
CDR3 protein: CASSQAAVSMNTEAFF; J gene: TRBJ1-1; V gene: TRBV4-2
CDR3 protein: CASSDLSSTDTQYF; J gene: TRBJ2-3; V gene: TRBV6-4
CDR3 protein: CAWRYYPHGYTF; J gene: TRBJ1-2; V gene: TRBV30
CDR3 protein: CASTRDSYNEQFF; J gene: TRBJ2-1; V gene: TRBV5-1
CDR3 protein: CASSETGGRQPQHF; J gene: TRBJ1-5; V gene: TRBV2
CDR3 protein: CASMRSRASEQFF; J gene: TRBJ2-1; V gene: TRBV6-5
CDR3 protein: CARSLSVSSRLAGGSPSTDTQYF; J gene: TRBJ2-3; V gene: TRBV5-3
CDR3 protein: CASSIRRGSSYNEQFF; J gene: TRBJ2-1; V gene: TRBV14
CDR3 protein: CASSPDQETQYF; J gene: TRBJ2-5; V gene: TRBV18
CDR3 protein: CASSSGSGRAYNEQFF; J gene: TRBJ2-1; V gene: TRBV7-9
CDR3 protein: CAWSVRRDYNEQFF; J gene: TRBJ2-1; V gene: TRBV30
CDR3 protein: CASSLGLAGGPGGTDTQYF; J gene: TRBJ2-3; V gene: TRBV5-1
CDR3 protein: CASRARDSSGYEQYF; J gene: TRBJ2-7; V gene: TRBV27
CDR3 protein: CASSEAYGGSSYEQYF; J gene: TRBJ2-7; V gene: TRBV6-1
CDR3 protein: CASTPLADTDTQYF; J gene: TRBJ2-3; V gene: TRBV19
CDR3 protein: CASSKEKRLMVDEQYF; J gene: TRBJ2-7; V gene: TRBV21-1
CDR3 protein: CASSLQNPSGIQETQYF; J gene: TRBJ2-5; V gene: TRBV27
CDR3 protein: CASSLGTEETQYF; J gene: TRBJ2-5; V gene: TRBV5-6
CDR3 protein: CASSLGGLASTDTQYF; J gene: TRBJ2-3; V gene: TRBV7-6
CDR3 protein: CASRSGTYNEQFF; J gene: TRBJ2-1; V gene: TRBV12-3/TRBV12-4
CDR3 protein: CASITRVNAGELFF; J gene: TRBJ2-2; V gene: TRBV6-5
CDR3 protein: CASSARQVPNTEAFF; J gene: TRBJ1-1; V gene: TRBV25-1
CDR3 protein: CASSHWDRAYEQYF; J gene: TRBJ2-7; V gene: TRBV3-1/TRBV3-2
CDR3 protein: CATSDGLTEAFF; J gene: TRBJ1-1; V gene: TRBV24-1
CDR3 protein: CSARLGHLPPF; J gene: TRBJ1-2; V gene: TRBV20-1
CDR3 protein: CASSQTGTGSDNEQFF; J gene: TRBJ2-1; V gene: TRBV3-1/TRBV3-2
CDR3 protein: CASSQGGAAELFF; J gene: TRBJ2-2; V gene: TRBV14
CDR3 protein: CSAGQINYGYTF; J gene: TRBJ1-2; V gene: TRBV29-1
CDR3 protein: CASSIESDGGFTDTQYF; J gene: TRBJ2-3; V gene: TRBV19
CDR3 protein: CASSVGSRTDTQYF; J gene: TRBJ2-3; V gene: TRBV9
CDR3 protein: CASSSGTMVIF; J gene: TRBJ2-1; V gene: TRBV6-6
CDR3 protein: CASSFGGDQETQYF; J gene: TRBJ2-5; V gene: TRBV7-2
CDR3 protein: CASSQDPLLPQHF; J gene: TRBJ1-5; V gene: TRBV3-1/TRBV3-2
CDR3 protein: CASSDPSTSRVYF; J gene: TRBJ2-3; V gene: TRBV5-1
CDR3 protein: CASSHRGGELFF; J gene: TRBJ2-2; V gene: TRBV3-1/TRBV3-2
CDR3 protein: CATSDLDWSSYEQYF; J gene: TRBJ2-7; V gene: TRBV24-1
CDR3 protein: CAWSATGTAYGYTF; J gene: TRBJ1-2; V gene: TRBV30
CDR3 protein: CASRGQGGNEKLFF; J gene: TRBJ1-4; V gene: TRBV28
CDR3 protein: CATSTTWEQFF; J gene: TRBJ2-1; V gene: TRBV15
CDR3 protein: CASSHGTGKAGELFF; J gene: TRBJ2-2; V gene: TRBV6-5
CDR3 protein: CASSLVMGTSTDTQYF; J gene: TRBJ2-3; V gene: TRBV27
CDR3 protein: CASSFPGRQGVFF; J gene: TRBJ1-1; V gene: TRBV7-2
CDR3 protein: CSGKTAGQGGYGYTF; J gene: TRBJ1-2; V gene: TRBV29-1
CDR3 protein: CASSPLYTQYF; J gene: TRBJ2-3; V gene: TRBV3-1/TRBV3-2
CDR3 protein: CASSLQQGNTEAFF; J gene: TRBJ1-1; V gene: TRBV7-9
CDR3 protein: CASSLEPRGYEQYF; J gene: TRBJ2-7; V gene: TRBV5-6
CDR3 protein: CASSPGNTDTQYF; J gene: TRBJ2-3; V gene: TRBV7-9
CDR3 protein: CASSPPNTGELFF; J gene: TRBJ2-2; V gene: TRBV10-1
CDR3 protein: CASTPDPISNQPQHF; J gene: TRBJ1-5; V gene: TRBV6-6
CDR3 protein: CASSVIAGAYEQYF; J gene: TRBJ2-7; V gene: TRBV5-1